These 20 T cell receptor beta chains were sequenced from one sample in a study of blood T cell repertoires in COVID-19. TCRdb's copy holds only in-frame clones and misses some; the assay was immunoSEQ multiplex PCR. Of 66,000 or so clones in the sample, around 77% were seen once. Sequencing input: peripheral blood. These receptors were obtained from a human donor in a cohort sampled during active COVID-19.

The gene calls are TRBV6-6 and TRBJ2-7, with a tentative D call TRBD2 (7 bases). Trimming stripped 3 bases from V and 4 bases from J, with 13 bases between. CDR1 is MNHNY and CDR2 is SVGAGI in the germline V gene (reference sequence). This CDR3 is built from 14 residues. DNA for the CDR3: TGTGCCAGCAGTTATGGGAGGGGGGGGTACGAGCAGTACTTC. It yields the protein CASSYGRGGYEQYF.

CDR3 amino acids: CASSLSKGHGSGGELFF. CDR3 DNA: TGTGCCAGCAGTCTCTCGAAAGGTCACGGCTCGGGGGGGGAGCTGTTTTTT. The V call is TRBV28, the J call TRBJ2-2; D possibly corresponds to TRBD2 (5 bases). Germline V gene lookup returns CDR1 MDHEN and CDR2 SYDVKM. With 5 bases removed from V and 8 bases from J, the gap between germline ends came to 24 bases. The CDR3 contains 17 residues.

The J gene is TRBJ1-4, the V gene TRBV19; 7 bases line up with TRBD1. The CDR3 contains 15 residues. Per germline, CDR1 LNHDA and CDR2 SQIVND (reference sequence). Trimming took 3 bases from V and 7 from J; bases not matched to a gene: 8. The CDR3 DNA is TGTGCCAGTAGTATTGACAGGGTTATTAGTGAAAAACTGTTTTTT. The encoded protein is CASSIDRVISEKLFF.

This clone was seen only once. The genes are TRBV27 and TRBJ2-1, with D possibly matching TRBD1 (6 bases). V was trimmed by 0 bases and J by 13 bases, leaving 16 bases between them. The CDR3 runs 14 residues. Germline V gene sequence: CDR1 MNHEY, CDR2 SMNVEV (reference sequence). The CDR3 sequence is CASSLSIAGVNQFF. The CDR3 coding sequence is TGTGCCAGCAGTTTATCGATAGCAGGGGTGAATCAGTTCTTC.

The genes are TRBV7-2 and TRBJ2-2; 9 bases agree with TRBD1. The V segment lost 1 base and the J segment 4 bases; nucleotides outside the gene matches: 7. The length of the CDR3 is 17 residues. Germline-derived CDR1 and CDR2 are SGHTA and FQGNSA. The CDR3, as DNA: TGTGCCAGCAGCTTAGTGGGGACAGGGAGAGGCACCGGGGAGCTGTTTTTT. Protein product: CASSLVGTGRGTGELFF.

CDR3 sequence reads: CASSLRQGLADNEQFF. CDR3 nucleotides: TGTGCCAGCAGTTTACGGCAAGGACTAGCAGACAATGAGCAGTTCTTC. The rearrangement uses TRBV27 and TRBJ2-1, with 8 bases that match TRBD2. This CDR3 contains 16 residues. Germline V gene data show CDR1 as MNHEY and CDR2 as SMNVEV (reference sequence). V dropped 2 bases and J dropped 5; count of bases not matched to a gene: 8.

The V and J genes are TRBV4-3 and TRBJ2-2; 11 bases are shared with TRBD1. The CDR3 loop spans 14 amino acids. Germline CDR1 is LGHNA and CDR2 is YSLEER. Germline trimming cut 4 bases from V and 5 bases from J; bases unmatched to any gene: 0. In DNA form, the CDR3 reads TGCGCCAGCAGCCGGGACAGGGGGACCGGGGAGCTGTTTTTT. Encoded protein: CASSRDRGTGELFF.

This rearrangement joins TRBV6-5 to TRBJ1-3; no firm D call. Trimming removed 0 bases from V and 3 bases from J, with 12 bases in between. CDR1 MNHEY and CDR2 SVGAGI come from the germline V gene. The CDR3 extends over 16 amino acids. The CDR3, as DNA: TGTGCCAGCAGTTACTCGACTACCCACTTTGGAAACACCATATATTTT. Its translation: CASSYSTTHFGNTIYF.

V gene TRBV19 combines with J gene TRBJ2-4, with TRBD1 matching 7 bases. The germline V gene has CDR1 LNHDA and CDR2 SQIVND (reference sequence). Germline trimming cut 8 bases from V and 0 bases from J; bases unmatched to any gene: 16. The length of the CDR3 is 18 residues. This chain's CDR3 is CASATGTANTIAKNIQYF. The CDR3 region has the DNA TGTGCCAGTGCGACCGGGACAGCCAATACCATAGCCAAAAACATTCAGTACTTC. The full variable domain, rest sourced from reference TRBV19 and TRBJ2-4, is DGGITQSPKYLFRKEGQNVTLSCEQNLNHDAMYWYRQDPGQGLRLIYYSQIVNDFQKGDIAEGYSVSREKKESFPLTVTSAQKNPTAFYLCASATGTANTIAKNIQYFGAGTRLSVL.

The genes are TRBV7-2 and TRBJ2-7; tentative D call: TRBD2 (5 bases). The CDR3 spans 13 residues. The germline V gene encodes CDR1 SGHTA and CDR2 FQGNSA. Deletions cut 1 base from V and 4 bases from J, with 8 bases between. CDR3 amino acids: CASSLVGGYEQYF. As DNA, the CDR3 is TGTGCCAGCAGCTTAGTGGGCGGGTACGAGCAGTACTTC.

The chain uses TRBV5-4 and TRBJ2-7, with D possibly being TRBD1 (6 bases). Germline CDR1 is SGHNT and CDR2 is YYREEE (reference sequence). The CDR3 sequence is 14 residues long. V was cut by 5 bases and J by 1 base, with 13 bases left in between. CDR3 in amino acids: CASREDSRSYEQYF. CDR3 nucleotides: TGTGCCAGCAGAGAGGACAGTCGTTCCTACGAGCAGTACTTC.

V usage is TRBV30 and J usage is TRBJ2-7, with D possibly being TRBD1 (5 bases). This CDR3 has 15 amino acids. Germline V CDR1 and CDR2: GTSNPN, SVGIG (reference sequence). V lost 3 bases to trimming and J lost 0 bases, with 15 bases between them. DNA of the CDR3: TGTGCCTGGAGATACGGACACCAAAGCTCCTACGAGCAGTACTTC. Translation: CAWRYGHQSSYEQYF.

This clone has just one count. The chain employs TRBV7-2 and TRBJ2-1; TRBD2 matches at 9 bases. The trim removed 10 bases at V and 2 bases at J, leaving 9 bases unmatched. Per germline, CDR1 SGHTA and CDR2 FQGNSA. This CDR3 comprises 15 residues. The CDR3 DNA is TGTGCCACAGCGCAAGCGGGAGGAACCTACAATGAGCAGTTCTTC. It codes for CATAQAGGTYNEQFF.

The CDR3 bases are TGCGCCAGCCGGCTAGCGGGAGCCGGTGATACGCAGTATTTT. The encoded protein is CASRLAGAGDTQYF. The chain combines TRBV5-1 with TRBJ2-3; 10 positions match TRBD2. Germline lookup yields CDR1 SGHRS and CDR2 YFSETQ. V shed 7 bases and J 6 bases; nucleotides not matched to a gene: 8. The CDR3 runs 14 residues.

This clone has a handful of counts. The rearrangement links TRBV18 to TRBJ2-7; TRBD1 might be the D (7 bases). V lost 1 base, J lost 4 bases, and 11 bases lay in between. Per germline, CDR1 KGHSH and CDR2 LQKENI. The length of the CDR3 is 14 residues. The CDR3 region is CASSPQQGTYEQYF. The CDR3 region has the DNA TGTGCCAGCTCACCACAACAGGGGACTTACGAGCAGTACTTC.

The chain is built from TRBV11-2 and TRBJ1-1; TRBD1 aligns across 7 bases. The CDR3 is made up of 14 amino acids. Germline values: CDR1 SGHAT, CDR2 FQNNGV. V trimming: 0 bases; J trimming: 5 bases; junction bases outside the gene matches: 3. The DNA for the CDR3 is TGTGCCAGCAGCTTAGAACAGGGGATAACTGAAGCTTTCTTT. Residues: CASSLEQGITEAFF.

The chain carries TRBV5-4 and TRBJ2-1; the D gene is possibly TRBD2 (7 bases). V was pared by 1 base and J by 0 bases, with 14 bases between. The CDR3 totals 17 residues. Germline values: CDR1 SGHNT, CDR2 YYREEE (reference sequence). This CDR3 is CASSLPRGGGSYNEQFF. The CDR3 nucleotides read TGTGCCAGCAGCTTGCCCAGGGGCGGGGGCTCCTACAATGAGCAGTTCTTC.

The chain links TRBV4-1 to TRBJ1-5; D is unclear. V was clipped by 2 bases and J by 1 base, with 15 bases between them. The CDR3 is 17 amino acids. The germline gives CDR1 MGHRA, CDR2 YSYEKL. The CDR3 loop reads CASSQPPGGGSNQPQHF. In DNA, the CDR3 is TGCGCCAGCAGCCAACCTCCCGGTGGAGGGAGCAATCAGCCCCAGCATTTT.

The V gene is TRBV11-2, the J gene TRBJ2-2; 10 bases are a match to TRBD2. The germline gives CDR1 SGHAT, CDR2 FQNNGV. The trim removed 2 bases at V and 7 bases at J, leaving 4 bases unmatched. The CDR3 runs to 15 residues. DNA of the CDR3: TGTGCCAGCAGCTTACCAGCGGGAGGGGGCGGGGAGCTGTTTTTT. Translating it yields CASSLPAGGGGELFF.

The chain joins TRBV19 to TRBJ2-5, with a tentative D call TRBD1 (6 bases). The CDR3 has 16 amino acids. From germline, CDR1 is LNHDA and CDR2 SQIVND (reference sequence). The V and J ends lost 3 bases and 7 bases respectively, with 21 bases between them. CDR3 region: CASSMARGTQGGTQYF. The CDR3 DNA reads TGTGCCAGTAGTATGGCACGTGGGACACAAGGTGGGACCCAGTACTTC.